The 30 T cell receptor beta chains presented below share a single source sample, sequenced in a study of CD8+CD57+ T cells in acquired aplastic anemia. TCR beta VDJ and CDR3 were profiled, and genomic DNA was the template. TCRdb itself ran the reads through MiXCR, one entry per CDR3 protein. This table holds just over 450,000 distinct CDR3 sequences, around a third found once. Before being chosen for sequencing, patients had shown CD8+CD57+ cell expansion by flow cytometry. Sequencing was performed on sorted CD4+, CD8+, or CD8+CD57+ T cells (not recorded which) from PBMCs. The receptors shown here come from a human donor with aplastic anemia.

The rearrangement joins TRBV5-1 to TRBJ1-5, with 7 bases lining up with TRBD1. CDR3 length equals 15 residues. The junction had 10 bases not matched to a gene; V was cut back by 4 bases and J by 6 bases. The germline V gene encodes CDR1 SGHRS and CDR2 YFSETQ. The CDR3 sequence: CASSVGGQEGQPQHF. CDR3 coding DNA: TGCGCCAGCAGCGTGGGAGGACAGGAAGGTCAGCCCCAGCATTTT.

This rearrangement joins TRBV20-1 to TRBJ1-1, with TRBD1 as a possible D gene (6 bases). The germline V gene has CDR1 DFQATT and CDR2 SNEGSKA (reference sequence). Trimming removed 5 bases from V and 6 bases from J, with 22 bases in between. The CDR3 extends over 15 amino acids. In DNA, the CDR3 is TGCAGTGCTCAATCTGCAGGGGATTACGTCGCTGAAGCTTTCTTT. Protein product: CSAQSAGDYVAEAFF.

Of note for this clonotype: A much larger clone sits a single nucleotide away, making a read error possible. The V and J genes are TRBV7-2 and TRBJ1-1; 7 nucleotides line up with TRBD1. J was trimmed by 8 bases and V by 5 bases; bases with no gene match: 5. There are 12 residues in the CDR3. Germline-derived CDR1 and CDR2 are SGHTA and FQGNSA. The CDR3 region has the DNA TGTGCCAGCAGCCCGAACAGGGGAGAAGCTTTCTTT. Translation: CASSPNRGEAFF. Variable domain in full (rest from reference TRBV7-2 and TRBJ1-1): GAGVSQSPSNKVTEKGKDVELRCDPISGHTALYWYRQSLGQGLEFLIYFQGNSAPDKSGLPSDRFSAERTGGSVSTLTIQRTQQEDSAVYLCASSPNRGEAFFGQGTRLTVV.

This clonotype was found many times. The V gene is TRBV19, the J gene TRBJ1-5; 7 bases align to TRBD1. J was trimmed by 6 bases and V by 3 bases; bases with no gene match: 11. Looked up from germline, CDR1 is LNHDA and CDR2 is SQIVND (reference sequence). The CDR3 has 16 amino acids. CDR3 DNA sequence: TGTGCCAGTAGTATTCTTGGGGCAACAGGGGTTCAGCCCCAGCATTTT. Protein sequence: CASSILGATGVQPQHF.

The CDR3 here is CASGDRAGANVLTF. In DNA, the CDR3 is TGTGCCAGCGGAGACAGGGCTGGGGCCAACGTCCTGACTTTC. This chain links TRBV25-1 with TRBJ2-6, with 7 bases that match TRBD1. The length of the CDR3 is 14 residues. V lost 8 bases to trimming and J lost 2 bases; unmatched junction nucleotides: 3. Germline loops: CDR1 MGHDK, CDR2 SYGVNS.

This clonotype was counted many times. This chain uses TRBV5-1 with TRBJ2-7, with a weak D call TRBD1 (5 bases). This CDR3 spans 14 amino acids. Germline assignment: CDR1 SGHRS and CDR2 YFSETQ. The V and J ends lost 0 bases and 3 bases respectively, with 10 bases between them. The CDR3 DNA sequence: TGCGCCAGCAGCTTGGATGACAGCATCTACGAGCAGTACTTC. It translates to CASSLDDSIYEQYF. The full variable domain, completed using reference TRBV5-1 and TRBJ2-7, is KAGVTQTPRYLIKTRGQQVTLSCSPISGHRSVSWYQQTPGQGLQFLFEYFSETQRNKGNFPGRFSGRQFSNSRSEMNVSTLELGDSALYLCASSLDDSIYEQYFGPGTRLTVT.

This clonotype came up many times. The V call is TRBV2, the J call TRBJ2-2, with D perhaps matching TRBD1 (5 bases). V was cut by 6 bases and J by 3 bases, with 8 bases left in between. The CDR3 is 13 amino acids. CDR1 is SNHLY, CDR2 FYNNEI, per germline. This CDR3 is CASSVGDTGELFF. CDR3 nucleotide sequence: TGTGCCAGCAGCGTAGGGGACACCGGGGAGCTGTTTTTT.

This clonotype was counted many times. The germline gene is not matched at one end of the junction; a read error may be the cause. V is TRBV9 and J is TRBJ2-7; 9 bases agree with TRBD1. Germline CDR1 reads SGDLS; CDR2 reads YYNGEE. There are 14 residues in the CDR3. CDR3 loop: CASSGGTGTYEQYF. The CDR3 coding sequence is TGTGCCAGCAGCGGAGGGACAGGGACCTATGAGCAGTACTTC.

This clonotype was counted between two and nine times. The chain links TRBV11-2 to TRBJ2-4, with D unresolved. Germline V CDR1 and CDR2: SGHAT, FQNNGV. CDR3 length: 16 amino acids. Trimming pared 1 base from V and 0 bases from J, leaving 10 bases between. CDR3 coding DNA: TGTGCCAGCAGCTTAGGTCCAACCCTAGCCAAAAACATTCAGTACTTC. This gives the protein CASSLGPTLAKNIQYF.

At least ten counts were recorded for this clonotype. V gene TRBV12-3 or TRBV12-4 combines with J gene TRBJ1-5; D is unclear. The V end was cut by 2 bases, the J end by 7 bases, with 6 bases between. This CDR3 region has 12 residues. Here the CDR3 reads CASSLWLQPQHF. CDR3 DNA: TGTGCCAGCAGTTTATGGCTCCAGCCCCAGCATTTT.

The chain employs TRBV19 and TRBJ2-5; D is unclear. The CDR3 is made up of 14 amino acids. Germline CDR1 LNHDA, CDR2 SQIVND (reference sequence). The V gene lost 1 base and the J gene lost 9 bases, with 15 bases spanning the gap. In DNA, the CDR3 is TGTGCCAGTAGTATAGGGCAGAACAATCAGCCCCAGTACTTC. As protein: CASSIGQNNQPQYF. The full variable domain, with the rest looked up from reference TRBV19 and TRBJ2-5, is DGGITQSPKYLFRKEGQNVTLSCEQNLNHDAMYWYRQDPGQGLRLIYYSQIVNDFQKGDIAEGYSVSREKKESFPLTVTSAQKNPTAFYLCASSIGQNNQPQYFGPGTRLLVL.

J is TRBJ2-7 and V is TRBV20-1; D may be TRBD2 (7 bases). This CDR3 comprises 14 residues. V lost 3 bases and J lost 1, with 13 bases in between. In germline, CDR1 is DFQATT, CDR2 SNEGSKA (reference sequence). CDR3 in DNA: TGCAGTGCTAGCCCGGGGGGCCTATCCTACGAGCAGTACTTC. It translates to CSASPGGLSYEQYF.

The V gene is TRBV6-6, the J gene TRBJ1-1; D not certain. The V and J ends lost 0 bases and 7 bases respectively, with 15 bases between them. The germline gives CDR1 MNHNY, CDR2 SVGAGI (reference sequence). This CDR3 is 15 amino acids long. CDR3 sequence (DNA): TGTGCCAGCAGTTACTCTCCGGACGGTGTGAGTGAAGCTTTCTTT. This gives the protein CASSYSPDGVSEAFF.

About this clonotype: This clone may be a read error of a much larger clone one base away. The chain couples TRBV20-1 to TRBJ2-5; the D is unclear. Trimming stripped 3 bases from V and 3 bases from J, with 5 bases between. The germline V gene encodes CDR1 DFQATT and CDR2 SNEGSKA (reference sequence). The CDR3 has 11 residues. Here the CDR3 reads CSASGKETQYF. The CDR3 DNA reads TGCAGTGCTAGCGGAAAAGAGACCCAGTACTTC.

This clonotype was recorded once. The gene calls are TRBV10-3 and TRBJ2-7, with D unresolved. The CDR3 is made up of 12 amino acids. The germline CDR1 and CDR2 sequences are ENHRY and SYGVKD. Trimming stripped 4 bases from V and 3 bases from J, with 7 bases between. CDR3 sequence (DNA): TGTGCCATCAGTGGTGCCGGCTACGAGCAGTACTTC. The encoded protein is CAISGAGYEQYF.

This clonotype has a handful of counts. The DNA of the CDR3 is TGTGCCAGCAGCCCACAACATCGGGACAGGGCTGGGGCCAACGTCCTGACTTTC. Its translation is CASSPQHRDRAGANVLTF. The rearrangement joins TRBV7-3 to TRBJ2-6; 9 nucleotides agree with TRBD1. This CDR3 contains 18 residues. Germline lookup yields CDR1 SGHTA and CDR2 FQGTGA. Trimming at V came to 5 bases and at J to 2 bases, leaving 10 bases not matched to a gene.

V and J are TRBV7-2 and TRBJ1-3; TRBD1 agrees at 7 bases. The V gene end was trimmed by 7 bases and the J gene end by 0 bases; junction bases not matched to a gene: 6. Looked up from germline, CDR1 is SGHTA and CDR2 is FQGNSA. There are 15 residues in the CDR3. The CDR3 coding sequence is TGTGCCAGCACCGAAAGGGGGCACTCTGGAAACACCATATATTTT. Translating it yields CASTERGHSGNTIYF.

Worth noting for this clonotype: This CDR3 fails to terminate in the conserved phenylalanine or tryptophan, so it likely reflects a read error. The rearrangement joins TRBV20-1 to TRBJ2-7; tentative D call: TRBD2 (6 bases). The CDR3 loop spans 14 amino acids. Per the germline V gene, CDR1 is DFQATT and CDR2 is SNEGSKA (reference sequence). The V gene lost 5 bases and the J gene lost 2 bases, with 16 bases spanning the gap. CDR3 residues: CSASSGRPPYEQYL. Written as DNA, the CDR3 is TGCAGTGCTTCCTCCGGGAGACCTCCCTACGAGCAGTACCTC.

Many counts were recorded for this clonotype. V is TRBV7-9 and J is TRBJ1-2; 7 bases match TRBD1. The germline V gene encodes CDR1 SEHNR and CDR2 FQNEAQ (reference sequence). The CDR3 is 15 amino acids. The V and J ends lost 5 bases and 2 bases, in that order; junction bases with no gene match: 8. The CDR3 reads CASSLLQGWNYGYTF. The CDR3 DNA follows: TGTGCCAGCAGCCTCCTACAGGGGTGGAACTATGGCTACACCTTC.

This clonotype has a handful of counts. The chain couples TRBV11-1 to TRBJ2-1; D is possibly TRBD2 (5 bases). The V end was cut by 3 bases, the J end by 8 bases, with 14 bases between. Germline V gene sequence: CDR1 SGHAT, CDR2 FQDESV (reference sequence). CDR3 length: 14 residues. Written as DNA, the CDR3 is TGTGCCAGCAGCTTTCGGGGATTCGGCGATGAGCAGTTCTTC. Translated: CASSFRGFGDEQFF.

This clonotype was recorded at least ten times. The CDR3 bases are TGTGCCAGCAGCTCCTCCCCTGGGACGGACAGGGGGCGCGGTGGCTACACCTTC. Its protein is CASSSSPGTDRGRGGYTF. V usage is TRBV7-2 and J usage is TRBJ1-2; TRBD1 matches 11 bases. With 4 bases clipped from V and 7 bases from J, the junction kept 17 bases outside the gene matches. The CDR3 sequence is 18 residues long. Germline V gives CDR1 SGHTA, CDR2 FQGNSA.

About this clonotype itself: The junction departs from germline at one end; a sequencing error may be responsible. This chain joins TRBV10-3 and TRBJ1-3; D not certain. Germline V gives CDR1 ENHRY, CDR2 SYGVKD. The CDR3 contains 16 residues. The CDR3 DNA follows: TGTGCCAGCAGTTACTCGGTGTCGACCTCTGGAAACACCATATATTTT. Protein: CASSYSVSTSGNTIYF.

This clonotype appeared once. The chain combines TRBV18 with TRBJ1-1, with D uncertain. There are 14 residues in the CDR3. Germline lookup yields CDR1 KGHSH and CDR2 LQKENI. V was clipped by 6 bases and J by 6 bases, with 17 bases between them. In nucleotides, the CDR3 is TGTGCCAGCTCGCCCCAAACCGTTGGGGCTGAAGCTTTCTTT. Its protein product is CASSPQTVGAEAFF.

The chain links TRBV29-1 to TRBJ1-2, with a tentative D call TRBD1 (5 bases). V was shortened by 6 bases and J by 0 bases, with 14 bases between the two germline ends. CDR1 and CDR2 from the germline V gene are SQVTM and ANQGSEA. The CDR3 covers 14 residues. The CDR3, as DNA: TGCAGCGTATCAGGGAGTTTTGCTAACTATGGCTACACCTTC. As protein: CSVSGSFANYGYTF.

This clonotype was observed many times. The chain has TRBV10-3 and TRBJ1-5, with a possible D match to TRBD1 (5 bases). The V gene's germline CDR1 is ENHRY and CDR2 SYGVKD. The V and J ends lost 5 bases and 5 bases respectively, with 10 bases between them. CDR3 length: 13 residues. The CDR3 DNA is TGTGCCATCAGTCAGACAGACGATCAGCCCCAGCATTTT. Translation: CAISQTDDQPQHF.

The V call is TRBV29-1, the J call TRBJ2-3, with unresolved D. This CDR3 has 12 amino acids. Trimming took 7 bases from V and 8 from J, leaving 16 bases between them. Looked up from germline, CDR1 is SQVTM and CDR2 is ANQGSEA. Here the CDR3 reads CSGTQTYGTQYF. The CDR3 DNA reads TGCAGCGGCACACAGACGTATGGTACGCAGTATTTT.

Only a few counts were recorded for this clonotype. This chain joins TRBV20-1 and TRBJ1-1, with TRBD1 as a possible D gene (5 bases). CDR1 and CDR2 (germline): DFQATT, SNEGSKA (reference sequence). The CDR3 sequence is 14 residues long. The germline V and J ends were trimmed by 1 base and 4 bases, with 13 bases remaining between them. This chain's CDR3 is CSARAGMWGTEAFF. The CDR3 DNA reads TGCAGTGCTAGAGCAGGGATGTGGGGCACTGAAGCTTTCTTT.

The CDR3 region is CASSLNEGANTGELFF. DNA for the CDR3: TGTGCCAGCAGCTTGAATGAGGGGGCGAACACCGGGGAGCTGTTTTTT. The V and J genes are TRBV7-8 and TRBJ2-2, with D perhaps TRBD1 (6 bases). Germline V gene sequence: CDR1 SGHVS, CDR2 FQNEAQ. The CDR3 is 16 amino acids. Trimming shortened V by 3 bases and J by 0 bases, and 11 bases separated the two germline ends.

This clonotype has at least ten counts. The rearrangement links TRBV10-1 to TRBJ2-2; no definite D call. CDR3 length equals 14 residues. V lost 4 bases, J lost 6 bases, and 12 bases lay in between. Germline V gives CDR1 WNHNN, CDR2 SYGVQD (reference sequence). The CDR3 region is CASSVSSVSGELFF. The CDR3 nucleotides are TGCGCCAGCAGTGTGTCTAGTGTCTCCGGGGAGCTGTTTTTT.

This clonotype was counted between two and nine times. The V and J genes are TRBV6-1 and TRBJ1-2; D not certain. Germline lookup yields CDR1 MNHNS and CDR2 SASEGT. This CDR3 spans 16 amino acids. Trimming removed 4 bases at V and 0 bases at J, with 15 bases between. The CDR3 loop is CASSATQAAANYGYTF. Here the CDR3 DNA reads TGTGCCAGCAGTGCGACGCAGGCAGCAGCTAACTATGGCTACACCTTC.